This T cell receptor beta chain emerged from a study of blood T cell repertoires in COVID-19. Germline V gene sequence: CDR1 SEHNR, CDR2 FQNEAQ (reference sequence). CDR3 size: 17 residues. The ends lost 7 bases at V and 3 bases at J; junction bases unmatched: 13. Sequencing was performed with immunoSEQ multiplex PCR; in TCRdb, only in-frame clones are kept and a portion is missing. The data show fewer than 200,000 clones, about 80% seen once. This sequence joins TRBV7-9 and TRBJ2-1; 9 nucleotides agree with TRBD1. Sequencing was carried out using peripheral blood. The source of this sequence is a woman aged 60-70 years with COVID-19, enrolled during active disease. CDR3 protein: CASNYQRGTGFYNEQFF. As DNA, the CDR3 is TGTGCCAGCAACTACCAAAGAGGGACAGGGTTCTACAATGAGCAGTTCTTC.